The clone carrying this T cell receptor (beta chain) was observed a few times. Within the sample, other DNA sequences also encode this same CDR3. There are 12 residues in the CDR3. Trimming took 8 bases from V and 1 from J, leaving 8 bases between them. Germline lookup yields CDR1 MNHNS and CDR2 SASEGT. The time point here: after dendritic cell vaccination, including at tumor progression/relapse. The record originates from a study of glioma-infiltrating T cells after dendritic cell vaccination. TCRdb's copy holds only in-frame clones and misses some; the assay was immunoSEQ multiplex PCR. The sample contains some 60,000 clones, just under 85% of which appear only once.

The V call is TRBV6-1, the J call TRBJ1-1; no firm D call. The sequence came from a human donor with glioblastoma. The input for sequencing was blood, taken after dendritic cell vaccination. The CDR3 protein is CASGRGNTEAFF. The CDR3 bases are TGTGCCAGCGGACGGGGGAACACTGAAGCTTTCTTT.